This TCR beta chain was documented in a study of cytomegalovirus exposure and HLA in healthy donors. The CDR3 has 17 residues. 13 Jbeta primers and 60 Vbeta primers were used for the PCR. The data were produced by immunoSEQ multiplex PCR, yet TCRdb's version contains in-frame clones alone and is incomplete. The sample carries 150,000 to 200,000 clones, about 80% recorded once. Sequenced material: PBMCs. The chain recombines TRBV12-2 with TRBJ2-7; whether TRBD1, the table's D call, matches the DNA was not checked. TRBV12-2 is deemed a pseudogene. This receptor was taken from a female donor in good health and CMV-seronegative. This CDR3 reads CASRSPSRGMVAYEQYF. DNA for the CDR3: TGTGCAAGTCGCTCTCCCTCAAGGGGGATGGTCGCGTACGAGCAGTACTTC.